Only a few counts were recorded for the clone carrying this T cell receptor (beta chain). Antigen specificity is unknown. The CDR3 length is 14 residues. Germline V gives CDR1 SGHRS, CDR2 YFSETQ. Trimming took 0 bases from V and 5 from J, leaving 11 bases between them. This sample is part of a study of beta chain features in type 1 diabetes. General study points: Shortening that was moderate but significant affected the TCRB CDR3s of Type 1 diabetes patients in all four CD4+ subsets.

Expressed TCRB transcripts were sequenced because the entire RNA isolate underwent reverse transcription. Sequenced by immunoSEQ multiplex PCR; TCRdb stores in-frame clones only, minus some. This table has over 150,000 clones, just over 8% appearing once. Sampling consisted of one heparinised blood draw per donor, averaging about 116 mL. This TCR came from a woman aged 18-29 years with type 1 diabetes. Sequenced input: central memory CD4+ T cells from blood. This chain joins TRBV5-1 and TRBJ1-1; tentative D call: TRBD1 (6 bases). CDR3 DNA: TGCGCCAGCAGCTTGGCCCGGGGGGCAACTGAAGCTTTCTTT. It encodes CASSLARGATEAFF.